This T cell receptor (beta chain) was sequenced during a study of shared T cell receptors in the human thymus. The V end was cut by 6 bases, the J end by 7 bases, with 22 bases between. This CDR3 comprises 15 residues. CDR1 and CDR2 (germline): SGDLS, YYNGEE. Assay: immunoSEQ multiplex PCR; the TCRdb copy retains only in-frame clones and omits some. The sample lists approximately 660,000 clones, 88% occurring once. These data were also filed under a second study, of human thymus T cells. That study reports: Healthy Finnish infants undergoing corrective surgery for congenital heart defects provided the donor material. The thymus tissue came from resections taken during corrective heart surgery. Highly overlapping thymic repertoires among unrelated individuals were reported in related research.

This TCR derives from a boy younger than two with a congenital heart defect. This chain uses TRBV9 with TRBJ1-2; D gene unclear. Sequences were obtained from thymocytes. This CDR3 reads CASTPEADAWRGYTF. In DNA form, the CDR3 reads TGTGCCAGCACCCCTGAGGCTGATGCTTGGCGTGGCTACACCTTC.